The entry that follows covers one T cell receptor beta chain sequence. Sequencing of TCR beta was performed on blood CD8+ T cells and on blood CD4+ T cells. The multiple sclerosis controls were treatment-naive patients with relapsing-remitting disease that was stable or active. This sample was included in a study of CD8 T cells in Susac syndrome. Reverse transcription of roughly 0.5 to 1 ug RNA was carried out with random hexamers. It was immunoSEQ multiplex PCR that amplified TCR beta CDR3 across 54 Vbeta and 13 Jbeta. TCRdb reprocessed the immunoSEQ multiplex PCR reads with MiXCR, giving one entry per CDR3 protein. The profile covers 200,000 to 250,000 distinct CDR3 sequences, with 95% appearing a single time and 0.095% taken by the ten largest. The CDR3 runs 13 residues. Germline loops: CDR1 MDHEN, CDR2 SYDVKM. V was cut by 6 bases and J by 10 bases, with 18 bases left in between.

This chain uses TRBV28 with TRBJ1-1; D not resolved. The material sequenced was CD4+ T cells from PBMCs. The sequence came from a human donor with multiple sclerosis. CDR3 DNA: TGTGCCAGCAGGCCCGACGCGGTGGTAGGAGCTTTCTTT. Protein product: CASRPDAVVGAFF.